This TCR beta chain was captured in a study of CD4 and CD8 cells across lung adenocarcinoma regions. Each CDR3 protein gets one entry after TCRdb re-called the PCR reads with MiXCR. The data hold approximately 11,000 distinct CDR3 sequences, with about three fifths observed a single time. This clonotype was recorded only once. V shed 0 bases and J shed 7 bases, with 15 bases lying between them. Looked up from germline, CDR1 is MNHNS and CDR2 is SASEGT. This CDR3 region has 15 residues. The specimen sequenced was CD8+ T cells from the margin of a lung tumor. This rearrangement joins TRBV6-1 to TRBJ1-1; D possibly corresponds to TRBD1 (6 bases). The TCR was taken from a male donor with lung adenocarcinoma. The CD4 and CD8 labels of this study may be unreliable. CDR3 coding DNA: TGTGCCAGCAGTGAAGCTGGCGGGGGGCGTGATGAAGCTTTCTTT. It specifies CASSEAGGGRDEAFF.